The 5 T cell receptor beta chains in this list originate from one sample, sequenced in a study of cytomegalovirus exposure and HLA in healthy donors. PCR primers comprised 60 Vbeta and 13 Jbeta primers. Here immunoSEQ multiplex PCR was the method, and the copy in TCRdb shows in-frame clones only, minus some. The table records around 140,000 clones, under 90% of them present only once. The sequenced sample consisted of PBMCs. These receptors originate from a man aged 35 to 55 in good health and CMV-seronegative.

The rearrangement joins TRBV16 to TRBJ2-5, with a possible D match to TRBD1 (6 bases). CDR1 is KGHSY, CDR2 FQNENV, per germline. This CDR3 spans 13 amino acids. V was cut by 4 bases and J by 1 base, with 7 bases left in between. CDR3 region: CASSLDSQETQYF. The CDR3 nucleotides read TGTGCCAGCAGCCTGGACAGCCAAGAGACCCAGTACTTC.

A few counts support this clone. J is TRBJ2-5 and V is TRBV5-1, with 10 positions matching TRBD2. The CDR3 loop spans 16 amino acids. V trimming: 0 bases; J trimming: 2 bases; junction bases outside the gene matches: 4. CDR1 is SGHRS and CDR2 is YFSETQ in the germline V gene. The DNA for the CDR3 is TGCGCCAGCAGCTTGGTAGTAGCGGGGGGACAAGAGACCCAGTACTTC. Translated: CASSLVVAGGQETQYF.

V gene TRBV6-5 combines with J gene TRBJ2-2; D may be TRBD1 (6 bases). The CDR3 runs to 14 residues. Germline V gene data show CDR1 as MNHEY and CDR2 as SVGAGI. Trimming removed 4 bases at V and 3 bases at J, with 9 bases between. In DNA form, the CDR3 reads TGTGCCAGCAGTTTAGGGGGTTACACCGGGGAGCTGTTTTTT. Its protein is CASSLGGYTGELFF.

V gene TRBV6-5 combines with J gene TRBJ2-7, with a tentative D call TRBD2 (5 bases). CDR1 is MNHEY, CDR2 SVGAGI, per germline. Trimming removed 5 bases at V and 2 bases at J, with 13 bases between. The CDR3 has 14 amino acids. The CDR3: CASSARLTTYEQYF. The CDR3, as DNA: TGTGCCAGCAGTGCCCGTCTGACTACCTACGAGCAGTACTTC.

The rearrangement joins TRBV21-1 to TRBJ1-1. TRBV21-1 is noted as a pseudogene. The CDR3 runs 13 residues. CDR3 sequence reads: CASSNGRNTEAFF. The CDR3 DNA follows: TGTGCCAGCAGCAATGGGAGGAACACTGAAGCTTTCTTT.